This entry lists 20 T cell receptor beta chains sequenced from one sample in a study of blood T cell repertoires in COVID-19. Measured with immunoSEQ multiplex PCR; TCRdb has only the in-frame clones, and not every one. This sample yields around 300,000 clones, of which about 90% are seen a single time; 1.7% belongs to the top ten. The sample taken for sequencing was PBMCs or T cells enriched from blood (not recorded which). The receptors here all came from a woman between 18 and 29 years old with acute COVID-19.

The V call is TRBV15, the J call TRBJ2-3, with D possibly TRBD1 on 5 matching bases. The CDR3 has 17 residues. Germline V CDR1 and CDR2: LNHNV, YYDKDF (reference sequence). The V end was cut by 0 bases, the J end by 0 bases, with 13 bases between. CDR3 sequence reads: CATSRDLSGLSTDTQYF. In DNA, the CDR3 is TGTGCCACCAGCAGAGATCTGTCAGGGCTCAGCACAGATACGCAGTATTTT.

The chain uses TRBV28 and TRBJ1-5; D might be TRBD1 (6 bases). Per the germline V gene, CDR1 is MDHEN and CDR2 is SYDVKM. This CDR3 region has 14 residues. V was clipped by 5 bases and J by 6 bases, with 14 bases between them. Written as DNA, the CDR3 is TGTGCCAGCAGTCTTACAGGGTACCGTCAGCCCCAGCATTTT. Its protein product is CASSLTGYRQPQHF.

This clone has only a few counts. The chain recombines TRBV10-1 with TRBJ1-1; TRBD1 might be the D (6 bases). This CDR3 is built from 15 residues. Germline V gene sequence: CDR1 WNHNN, CDR2 SYGVQD (reference sequence). Deletions cut 4 bases from V and 7 bases from J, with 19 bases between. For the CDR3, the DNA is TGCGCCAGCAGTGCCAACCGGGACAATCCTTTTGAAGCTTTCTTT. Its translation: CASSANRDNPFEAFF.

V and J are TRBV4-1 and TRBJ1-1; D may be TRBD1 (5 bases). CDR3 length equals 12 residues. V was clipped by 1 base and J by 11 bases, with 11 bases between them. Germline lookup yields CDR1 MGHRA and CDR2 YSYEKL. The chain's CDR3 is CASSQAGTAAFF. CDR3 sequence (DNA): TGCGCCAGCAGCCAAGCCGGGACTGCTGCTTTCTTT.

This clone showed up just a few times. The chain recombines TRBV5-4 with TRBJ2-5; a weak D match, TRBD1 (5 bases). In germline, CDR1 is SGHNT, CDR2 YYREEE (reference sequence). The length of the CDR3 is 13 residues. Trimming removed 2 bases from V and 4 bases from J, with 9 bases in between. CDR3 residues: CASSLQDGETQYF. CDR3 in DNA: TGTGCCAGCAGCTTACAGGACGGAGAGACCCAGTACTTC.

This clone occurred once. The V and J genes are TRBV19 and TRBJ2-3; a weak D match, TRBD2 (6 bases). The germline V and J ends were trimmed by 4 bases and 2 bases, with 22 bases remaining between them. This CDR3 region has 18 residues. Germline CDR1 reads LNHDA; CDR2 reads SQIVND (reference sequence). As DNA, the CDR3 is TGTGCCAGTAGTAACCCCAGGTTGGGGGAGGCCAACACAGATACGCAGTATTTT. It codes for CASSNPRLGEANTDTQYF. Complete variable domain (other parts from reference TRBV19 and TRBJ2-3): DGGITQSPKYLFRKEGQNVTLSCEQNLNHDAMYWYRQDPGQGLRLIYYSQIVNDFQKGDIAEGYSVSREKKESFPLTVTSAQKNPTAFYLCASSNPRLGEANTDTQYFGPGTRLTVL.

CDR3 protein: CASSPTGMSETQYF. The CDR3 nucleotides read TGTGCCAGCTCACCTACAGGGATGTCAGAGACCCAGTACTTC. The chain carries TRBV18 and TRBJ2-5; D might be TRBD1 (6 bases). This CDR3 has 14 residues. Germline CDR1 KGHSH, CDR2 LQKENI. Trimming stripped 3 bases from V and 4 bases from J, with 12 bases between.

The chain couples TRBV12-3 or TRBV12-4 to TRBJ2-3, with 8 positions matching TRBD2. This CDR3 is 12 amino acids long. V was pared by 5 bases and J by 9 bases, with 4 bases of the junction left unmatched. CDR3 bases: TGTGCCAGCAGTCCTGAGCGGGGGACGCAGTATTTT. This gives the protein CASSPERGTQYF.

The chain links TRBV12-3 or TRBV12-4 to TRBJ2-1; TRBD1 is a possible D gene (6 bases). V was trimmed by 6 bases and J by 9 bases, leaving 9 bases between them. The length of the CDR3 is 11 residues. The chain's CDR3 is CASRRGGEQFF. CDR3 DNA: TGTGCCAGCAGACGAGGGGGTGAGCAGTTCTTC.

V gene TRBV10-3 combines with J gene TRBJ2-7, with D possibly TRBD2 on 5 matching bases. The germline V gene encodes CDR1 ENHRY and CDR2 SYGVKD. This CDR3 spans 12 amino acids. V was trimmed by 2 bases and J by 3 bases, leaving 5 bases between them. This CDR3 is CAISEDYYEQYF. In DNA form, the CDR3 reads TGTGCCATCAGTGAGGACTACTACGAGCAGTACTTC.

The V gene is TRBV25-1, the J gene TRBJ2-4; D unclear. The CDR3 covers 16 residues. V lost 5 bases, J lost 0 bases, and 14 bases lay in between. Looked up from germline, CDR1 is MGHDK and CDR2 is SYGVNS. The DNA for the CDR3 is TGTGCCAGCAGTAAGCCTAACGGTCTAGCCAAAAACATTCAGTACTTC. It codes for CASSKPNGLAKNIQYF.

The V gene is TRBV15, the J gene TRBJ2-7, with D tentatively TRBD2 (6 bases). The germline CDR1 and CDR2 sequences are LNHNV and YYDKDF (reference sequence). This CDR3 is built from 15 residues. Trimming removed 3 bases from V and 6 bases from J, with 18 bases in between. DNA of the CDR3: TGTGCCACCAGCAGGACTAGTCGGACGGAGGGCGAGCAGTACTTC. Its protein is CATSRTSRTEGEQYF. The full variable domain, completed using reference TRBV15 and TRBJ2-7, is DAMVIQNPRYQVTQFGKPVTLSCSQTLNHNVMYWYQQKSSQAPKLLFHYYDKDFNNEADTPDNFQSRRPNTSFCFLDIRSPGLGDTAMYLCATSRTSRTEGEQYFGPGTRLTVT.

This clone was seen a single time. V and J are TRBV6-5 and TRBJ2-7; 10 bases align to TRBD1. Germline trimming cut 7 bases from V and 1 base from J; bases unmatched to any gene: 4. CDR3 length: 14 amino acids. Looked up from germline, CDR1 is MNHEY and CDR2 is SVGAGI. Written as DNA, the CDR3 is TGTGCCAGCACGAGGACAGGGGGGTCCTACGAGCAGTACTTC. As protein: CASTRTGGSYEQYF.

V is TRBV27 and J is TRBJ2-7; a possible D gene is TRBD2 (5 bases). The CDR3 runs 15 residues. Deletions cut 2 bases from V and 4 bases from J, with 15 bases between. Per the germline V gene, CDR1 is MNHEY and CDR2 is SMNVEV (reference sequence). CDR3 in amino acids: CASSLRASDLYEQYF. The CDR3, as DNA: TGTGCCAGCAGTTTACGGGCGTCGGACTTATACGAGCAGTACTTC.

The V and J genes are TRBV7-8 and TRBJ2-6, with a possible D match to TRBD2 (5 bases). V gave up 5 bases and J gave up 0 bases, with 11 bases separating them. The germline gives CDR1 SGHVS, CDR2 FQNEAQ. The CDR3 consists of 16 residues. The CDR3 bases are TGTGCCAGCAGCCAGTCGGACTTCTCTGGGGCCAACGTCCTGACTTTC. It codes for CASSQSDFSGANVLTF.

This sequence joins TRBV6-5 and TRBJ2-7, with TRBD2 matching over 10 bases. V shed 0 bases, J shed 3 bases, and the junction held 5 bases outside the gene matches. This CDR3 is 16 amino acids long. CDR1 is MNHEY, CDR2 SVGAGI, per germline. DNA of the CDR3: TGTGCCAGCAGTTACTCACGCCCTAGCGGGAGCTACGAGCAGTACTTC. Protein: CASSYSRPSGSYEQYF.

V is TRBV7-3 and J is TRBJ2-1; TRBD2 is a possible D gene (6 bases). This CDR3 has 15 residues. The germline V gene encodes CDR1 SGHTA and CDR2 FQGTGA. V gave up 5 bases and J gave up 1 base, with 12 bases separating them. Written as DNA, the CDR3 is TGTGCCAGCAGCCCCGTCGGGGGTTCCTACAATGAGCAGTTCTTC. Its protein is CASSPVGGSYNEQFF.

The rearrangement uses TRBV4-2 and TRBJ2-4; a possible D gene is TRBD2 (6 bases). Deletions cut 1 base from V and 5 bases from J, with 12 bases between. There are 15 residues in the CDR3. The V gene's germline CDR1 is LGHNA and CDR2 YNFKEQ. Here the CDR3 reads CASSQGGGWQNIQYF. CDR3 nucleotides: TGTGCCAGCAGCCAAGGAGGAGGGTGGCAAAACATTCAGTACTTC.

This clone was seen just once. The chain is built from TRBV5-1 and TRBJ1-1, with 7 bases lining up with TRBD1. The V and J ends lost 6 bases and 4 bases, in that order; junction bases with no gene match: 12. Germline CDR1 reads SGHRS; CDR2 reads YFSETQ. This CDR3 comprises 15 residues. CDR3 sequence: CASTSTGAGGTEAFF. The CDR3 nucleotides read TGCGCCAGCACTTCGACCGGGGCAGGGGGCACTGAAGCTTTCTTT.

A word on this clone: Other nucleotide sequences from this sample produce the same CDR3. The chain uses TRBV28 and TRBJ2-5, with 10 bases aligning to TRBD1. CDR1 and CDR2 from the germline V gene are MDHEN and SYDVKM. Trimming cost V 3 bases and J 2 bases; bases outside gene matches: 3. The CDR3 is 15 residues long. This CDR3 reads CASSLTGGGQETQYF. CDR3 nucleotides: TGTGCCAGCAGTTTGACAGGGGGCGGGCAAGAGACCCAGTACTTC. Using reference TRBV28 and TRBJ2-5 for the parts outside the CDR3, the full variable domain is DVKVTQSSRYLVKRTGEKVFLECVQDMDHENMFWYRQDPGLGLRLIYFSYDVKMKEKGDIPEGYSVSREKKERFSLILESASTNQTSMYLCASSLTGGGQETQYFGPGTRLLVL.